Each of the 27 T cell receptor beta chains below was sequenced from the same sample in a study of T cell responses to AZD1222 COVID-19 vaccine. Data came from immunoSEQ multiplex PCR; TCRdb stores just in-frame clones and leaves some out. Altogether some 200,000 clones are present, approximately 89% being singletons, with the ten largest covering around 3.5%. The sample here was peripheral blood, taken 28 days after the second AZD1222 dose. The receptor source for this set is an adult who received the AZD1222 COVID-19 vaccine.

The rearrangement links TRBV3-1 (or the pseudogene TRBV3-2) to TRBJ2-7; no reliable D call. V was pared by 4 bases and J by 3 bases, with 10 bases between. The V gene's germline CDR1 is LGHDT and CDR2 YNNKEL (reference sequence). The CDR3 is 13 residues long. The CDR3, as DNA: TGTGCCAGCAGCCCCAGTTTCGACTACGAGCAGTACTTC. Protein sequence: CASSPSFDYEQYF.

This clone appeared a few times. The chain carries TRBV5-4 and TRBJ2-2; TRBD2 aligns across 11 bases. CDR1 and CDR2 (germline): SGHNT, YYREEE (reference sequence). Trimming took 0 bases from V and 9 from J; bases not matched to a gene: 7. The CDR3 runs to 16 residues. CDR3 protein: CASSLGGLAERRELFF. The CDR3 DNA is TGTGCCAGCAGCTTGGGGGGACTAGCGGAGCGGAGGGAGCTGTTTTTT.

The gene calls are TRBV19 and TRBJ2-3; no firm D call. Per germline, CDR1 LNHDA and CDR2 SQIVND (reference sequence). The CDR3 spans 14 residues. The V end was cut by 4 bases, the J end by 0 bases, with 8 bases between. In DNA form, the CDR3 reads TGTGCCAGTAGTAGGGAACTCAGCACAGATACGCAGTATTTT. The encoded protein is CASSRELSTDTQYF.

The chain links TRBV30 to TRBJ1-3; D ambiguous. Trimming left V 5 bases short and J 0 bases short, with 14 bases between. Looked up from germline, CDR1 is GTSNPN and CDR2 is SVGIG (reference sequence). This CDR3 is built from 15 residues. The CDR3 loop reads CAWAPLGFSGNTIYF. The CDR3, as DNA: TGTGCCTGGGCTCCCTTGGGGTTCTCTGGAAACACCATATATTTT.

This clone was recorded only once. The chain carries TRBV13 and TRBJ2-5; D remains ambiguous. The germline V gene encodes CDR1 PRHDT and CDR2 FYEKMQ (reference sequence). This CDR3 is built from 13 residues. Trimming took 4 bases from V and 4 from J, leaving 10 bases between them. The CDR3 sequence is CASSSTPVETQYF. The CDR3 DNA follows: TGTGCCAGCAGCTCGACTCCCGTAGAGACCCAGTACTTC.

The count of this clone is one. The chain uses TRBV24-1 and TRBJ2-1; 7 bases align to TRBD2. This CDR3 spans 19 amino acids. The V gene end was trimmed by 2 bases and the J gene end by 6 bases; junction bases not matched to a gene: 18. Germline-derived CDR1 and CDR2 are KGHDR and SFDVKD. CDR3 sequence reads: CATSDWGGDRGMDPNEQFF. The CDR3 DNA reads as TGTGCCACCAGTGATTGGGGGGGTGACAGAGGGATGGATCCCAATGAGCAGTTCTTC.

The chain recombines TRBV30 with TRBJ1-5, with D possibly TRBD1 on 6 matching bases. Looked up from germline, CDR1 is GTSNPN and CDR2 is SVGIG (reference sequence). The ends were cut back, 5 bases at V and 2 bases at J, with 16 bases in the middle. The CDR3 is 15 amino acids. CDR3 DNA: TGTGCCTGGGCCCTAGGGGGGCTGGGCAATCAGCCCCAGCATTTT. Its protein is CAWALGGLGNQPQHF.

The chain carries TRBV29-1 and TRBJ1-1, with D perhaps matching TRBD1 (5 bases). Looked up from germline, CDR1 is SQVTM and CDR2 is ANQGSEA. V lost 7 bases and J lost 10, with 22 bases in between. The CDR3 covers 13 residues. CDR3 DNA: TGCAGCGGGAGGGGACGGCTGAGTCGAGTAGCTTTCTTT. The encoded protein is CSGRGRLSRVAFF.

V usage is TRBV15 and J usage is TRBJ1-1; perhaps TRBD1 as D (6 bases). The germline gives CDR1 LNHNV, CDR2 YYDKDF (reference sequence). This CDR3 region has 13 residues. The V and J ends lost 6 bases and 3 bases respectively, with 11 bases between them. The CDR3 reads CATSRTVDTEAFF. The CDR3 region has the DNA TGTGCCACCAGTCGGACAGTTGACACTGAAGCTTTCTTT.

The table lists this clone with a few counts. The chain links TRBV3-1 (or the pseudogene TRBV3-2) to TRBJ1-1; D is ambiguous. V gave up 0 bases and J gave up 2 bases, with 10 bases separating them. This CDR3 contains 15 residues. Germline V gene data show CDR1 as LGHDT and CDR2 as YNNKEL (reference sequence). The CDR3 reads CASSQDTRPNTEAFF. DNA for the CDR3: TGTGCCAGCAGCCAAGATACAAGGCCTAACACTGAAGCTTTCTTT.

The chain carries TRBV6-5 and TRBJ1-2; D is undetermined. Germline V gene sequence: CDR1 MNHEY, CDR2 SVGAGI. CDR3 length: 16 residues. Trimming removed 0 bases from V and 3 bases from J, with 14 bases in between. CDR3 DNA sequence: TGTGCCAGCAGTTACTCTACCCGGGCAGGTTACTATGGCTACACCTTC. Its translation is CASSYSTRAGYYGYTF.

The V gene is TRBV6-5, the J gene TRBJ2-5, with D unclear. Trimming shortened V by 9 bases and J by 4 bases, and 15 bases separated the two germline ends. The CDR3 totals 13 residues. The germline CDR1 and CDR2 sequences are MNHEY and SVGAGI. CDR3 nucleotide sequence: TGTGCCAGTGCGCGGAGCGTTGGAGAGACCCAGTACTTC. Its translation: CASARSVGETQYF.

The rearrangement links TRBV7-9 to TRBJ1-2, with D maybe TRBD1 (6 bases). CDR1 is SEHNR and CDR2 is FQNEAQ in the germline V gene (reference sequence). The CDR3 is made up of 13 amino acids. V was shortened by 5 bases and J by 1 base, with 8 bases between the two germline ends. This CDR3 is CASSKQGNYGYTF. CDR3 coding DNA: TGTGCCAGCAGCAAACAGGGTAACTATGGCTACACCTTC.

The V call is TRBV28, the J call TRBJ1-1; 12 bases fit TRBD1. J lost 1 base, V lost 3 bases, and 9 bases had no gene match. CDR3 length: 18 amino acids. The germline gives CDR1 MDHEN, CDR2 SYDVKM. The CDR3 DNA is TGTGCCAGCAGTTTTTTGGGACAGGGGGCGGCGGGGAACACTGAAGCTTTCTTT. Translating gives CASSFLGQGAAGNTEAFF.

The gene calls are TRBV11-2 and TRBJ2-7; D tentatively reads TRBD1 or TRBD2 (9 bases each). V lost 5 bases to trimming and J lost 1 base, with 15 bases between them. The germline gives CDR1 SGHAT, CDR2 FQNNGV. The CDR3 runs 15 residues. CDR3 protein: CASSLAGQGSYEQYF. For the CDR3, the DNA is TGTGCCAGCAGCCTAGCGGGACAGGGTTCCTACGAGCAGTACTTC.

DNA of the CDR3: TGTGCCAGCAGTTTAACCTTGGCGGGACACCGATATGGCTACACCTTC. Its translation: CASSLTLAGHRYGYTF. The rearrangement joins TRBV27 to TRBJ1-2, with D possibly matching TRBD1 (6 bases). This CDR3 region has 16 residues. V lost 2 bases to trimming and J lost 5 bases, with 18 bases between them. In germline, CDR1 is MNHEY, CDR2 SMNVEV (reference sequence).

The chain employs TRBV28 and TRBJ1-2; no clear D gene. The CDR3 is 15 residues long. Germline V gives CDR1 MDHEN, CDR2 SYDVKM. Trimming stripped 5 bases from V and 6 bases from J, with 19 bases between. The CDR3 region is CASSPPGRNAHGYTF. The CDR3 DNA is TGTGCCAGCAGTCCTCCGGGCAGGAATGCCCATGGCTACACCTTC.

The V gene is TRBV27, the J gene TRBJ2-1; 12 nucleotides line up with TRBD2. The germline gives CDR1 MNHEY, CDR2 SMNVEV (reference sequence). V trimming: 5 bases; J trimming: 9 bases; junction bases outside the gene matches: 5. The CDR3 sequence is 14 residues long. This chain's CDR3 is CASSPSGRGGEQFF. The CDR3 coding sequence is TGTGCCAGCAGTCCTAGCGGGAGGGGGGGTGAGCAGTTCTTC.

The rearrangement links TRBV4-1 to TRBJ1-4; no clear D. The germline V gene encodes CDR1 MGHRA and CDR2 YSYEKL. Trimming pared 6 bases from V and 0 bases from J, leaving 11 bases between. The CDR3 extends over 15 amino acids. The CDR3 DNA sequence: TGCGCCAGCAGTCATACAGCTTCAACTAATGAAAAACTGTTTTTT. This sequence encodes CASSHTASTNEKLFF.

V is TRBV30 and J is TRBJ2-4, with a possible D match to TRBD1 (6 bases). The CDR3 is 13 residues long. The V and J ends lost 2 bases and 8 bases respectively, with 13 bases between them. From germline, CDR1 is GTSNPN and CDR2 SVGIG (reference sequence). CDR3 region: CAWSSGVVDIQYF. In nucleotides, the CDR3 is TGTGCCTGGAGTTCAGGGGTTGTGGACATTCAGTACTTC.

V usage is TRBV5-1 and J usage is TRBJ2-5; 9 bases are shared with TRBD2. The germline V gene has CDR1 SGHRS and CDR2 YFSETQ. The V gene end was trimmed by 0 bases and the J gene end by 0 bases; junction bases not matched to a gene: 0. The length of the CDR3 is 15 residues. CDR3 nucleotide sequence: TGCGCCAGCAGCTTGGGACTAGCGGACCAAGAGACCCAGTACTTC. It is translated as CASSLGLADQETQYF.

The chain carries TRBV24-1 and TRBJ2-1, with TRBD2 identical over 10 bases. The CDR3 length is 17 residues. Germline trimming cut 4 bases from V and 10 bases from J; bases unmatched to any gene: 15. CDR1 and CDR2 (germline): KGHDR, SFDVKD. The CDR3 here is CATSEQVTSGKGDEQFF. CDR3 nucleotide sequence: TGTGCCACCAGTGAACAAGTAACTAGCGGGAAGGGGGACGAGCAGTTCTTC.

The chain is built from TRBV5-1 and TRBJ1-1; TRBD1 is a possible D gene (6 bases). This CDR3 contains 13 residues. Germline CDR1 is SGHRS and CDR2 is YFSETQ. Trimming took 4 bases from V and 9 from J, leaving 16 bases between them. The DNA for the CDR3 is TGCGCCAGCAGCGCTCACGGGGGGGCCAAAGCTTTCTTT. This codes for CASSAHGGAKAFF. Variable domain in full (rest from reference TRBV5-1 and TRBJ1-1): KAGVTQTPRYLIKTRGQQVTLSCSPISGHRSVSWYQQTPGQGLQFLFEYFSETQRNKGNFPGRFSGRQFSNSRSEMNVSTLELGDSALYLCASSAHGGAKAFFGQGTRLTVV.

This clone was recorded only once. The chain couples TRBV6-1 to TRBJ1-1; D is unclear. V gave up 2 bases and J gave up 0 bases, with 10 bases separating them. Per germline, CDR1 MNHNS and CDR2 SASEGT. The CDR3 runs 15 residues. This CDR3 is CASSEKALLNTEAFF. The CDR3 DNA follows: TGTGCCAGCAGTGAAAAAGCACTCTTGAACACTGAAGCTTTCTTT.

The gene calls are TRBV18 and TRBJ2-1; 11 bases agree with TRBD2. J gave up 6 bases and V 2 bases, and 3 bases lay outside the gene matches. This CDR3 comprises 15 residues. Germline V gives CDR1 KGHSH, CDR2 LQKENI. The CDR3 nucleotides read TGTGCCAGCTCACCAAGGACTAGCGGGTTCAATGAGCAGTTCTTC. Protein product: CASSPRTSGFNEQFF.

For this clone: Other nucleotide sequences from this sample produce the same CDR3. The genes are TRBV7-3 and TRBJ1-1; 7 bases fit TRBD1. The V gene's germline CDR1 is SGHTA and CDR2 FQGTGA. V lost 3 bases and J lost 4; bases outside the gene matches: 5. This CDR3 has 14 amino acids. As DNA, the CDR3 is TGTGCCAGCAGCTTCCAGGGGGGGACCACTGAAGCTTTCTTT. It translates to CASSFQGGTTEAFF.

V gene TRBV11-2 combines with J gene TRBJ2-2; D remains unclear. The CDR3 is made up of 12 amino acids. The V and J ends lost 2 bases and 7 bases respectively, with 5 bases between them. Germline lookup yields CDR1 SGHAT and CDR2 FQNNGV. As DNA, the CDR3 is TGTGCCAGCAGCTTATCCGGCGGGGAGCTGTTTTTT. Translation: CASSLSGGELFF.